Below, 10 T cell receptor beta chains from the same sample are listed, as sequenced in a study of shared clonotypes between healthy human individuals. TCRdb's copy holds only in-frame clones and misses some; the assay was immunoSEQ multiplex PCR. The sample contains about 2.1 million clones, about 94% of which appear only once. The naive CD8 subset, CD45RO-negative cells positively selected for CCR7, excluded terminally differentiated effector memory CD45RA+ cells. The sequencing input was naive CD8+ T cells from PBMCs. These receptor sequences come from a man younger than 35 in good health. Some clones in this sample may be carry-over from other donors' samples.

This sequence joins TRBV9 and TRBJ2-2; the D gene is possibly TRBD2 (5 bases). Trimming cost V 0 bases and J 2 bases, with 20 bases left between them. From germline, CDR1 is SGDLS and CDR2 YYNGEE. The CDR3 has 19 residues. The CDR3 sequence: CASSVDPRAEDFNTGELFF. In nucleotides, the CDR3 is TGTGCCAGCAGCGTAGACCCCAGAGCGGAAGACTTTAACACCGGGGAGCTGTTTTTT.

CDR3 residues: CASGRELGREQFF. DNA for the CDR3: TGTGCCAGCGGGCGGGAGCTGGGCAGGGAGCAGTTCTTC. This rearrangement joins TRBV6-5 to TRBJ2-1, with TRBD2 matching 7 bases. Germline values: CDR1 MNHEY, CDR2 SVGAGI. CDR3 size: 13 residues. The ends lost 8 bases at V and 10 bases at J; junction bases unmatched: 11.

The J gene is TRBJ2-1, the V gene TRBV9; perhaps TRBD2 as D (6 bases). CDR1 and CDR2 (germline): SGDLS, YYNGEE. CDR3 length: 15 residues. The V and J ends lost 0 bases and 8 bases respectively, with 15 bases between them. The CDR3 protein is CASSVGGTEGDEQFF. The CDR3, as DNA: TGTGCCAGCAGCGTAGGAGGGACTGAGGGCGATGAGCAGTTCTTC.

Only one count was recorded for this clone. The chain uses TRBV19 and TRBJ2-7; 7 nucleotides align to TRBD2. CDR3 length: 14 residues. V was pared by 6 bases and J by 2 bases, with 7 bases of the junction left unmatched. Germline V gene lookup returns CDR1 LNHDA and CDR2 SQIVND (reference sequence). The CDR3 loop reads CASRPASGPYEQYF. The CDR3, as DNA: TGTGCCAGTAGACCTGCTAGCGGTCCCTACGAGCAGTACTTC.

Regarding this clone: The same CDR3 arises from other DNA sequences in this sample as well. V gene TRBV28 combines with J gene TRBJ2-7, with D perhaps TRBD1 or TRBD2 (5 bases each). The CDR3 consists of 13 residues. V dropped 6 bases and J dropped 0 bases, with 9 bases sitting between them. From germline, CDR1 is MDHEN and CDR2 SYDVKM. The CDR3 sequence is CASSFGTSYEQYF. DNA for the CDR3: TGTGCCAGCAGCTTCGGGACCTCCTACGAGCAGTACTTC.

This rearrangement joins TRBV14 to TRBJ2-5; 8 bases map to TRBD2. Germline CDR1 reads SGHDN; CDR2 reads FVKESK. This CDR3 is built from 14 residues. V shed 4 bases, J shed 5 bases, and the junction held 6 bases outside the gene matches. The CDR3 DNA sequence: TGTGCCAGCAGCCGAGGACTAGCTCGGGAGACCCAGTACTTC. Translated, it gives CASSRGLARETQYF. The full variable domain, in which reference TRBV14 and TRBJ2-5 provide the parts outside the CDR3, is EAGVTQFPSHSVIEKGQTVTLRCDPISGHDNLYWYRRVMGKEIKFLLHFVKESKQDESGMPNNRFLAERTGGTYSTLKVQPAELEDSGVYFCASSRGLARETQYFGPGTRLLVL.

In regard to this clone: The same CDR3 can be traced to other DNA sequences in this sample. The chain uses TRBV6-5 and TRBJ2-2; no definite D call. Germline assignment: CDR1 MNHEY and CDR2 SVGAGI. The CDR3 loop spans 15 amino acids. V dropped 3 bases and J dropped 4 bases, with 12 bases sitting between them. The CDR3, as DNA: TGTGCCAGCAGTTATTCTAGAACGGGCACCGGGGAGCTGTTTTTT. Its translation is CASSYSRTGTGELFF.

V usage is TRBV5-1 and J usage is TRBJ2-7, with 8 nucleotides matching TRBD1. The CDR3 totals 14 residues. V lost 5 bases, J lost 5 bases, and 9 bases stayed unmatched. Germline V gene data show CDR1 as SGHRS and CDR2 as YFSETQ. Written as DNA, the CDR3 is TGCGCCAGCAGGCAGACAGGGGTCTGGGACGAGCAGTACTTC. This encodes CASRQTGVWDEQYF.

This clone was observed once. The V gene is TRBV27, the J gene TRBJ2-1, with D maybe TRBD1 (5 bases). Trimming took 4 bases from V and 8 from J, leaving 21 bases between them. CDR3 length equals 16 residues. In germline, CDR1 is MNHEY, CDR2 SMNVEV (reference sequence). In DNA, the CDR3 is TGTGCCAGCAGTTACGCCGCAGGGTTTATTTTGGATGAGCAGTTCTTC. Translated: CASSYAAGFILDEQFF.

V gene TRBV6-1 combines with J gene TRBJ2-7, with 7 bases matching TRBD2. This CDR3 region has 15 residues. Germline V CDR1 and CDR2: MNHNS, SASEGT. Trimming cost V 7 bases and J 6 bases; bases outside gene matches: 15. CDR3 bases: TGTGCCAGCATCCCATGGGGGGGAGGGCCGGGCGAGCAGTACTTC. Residues: CASIPWGGGPGEQYF.